The T cell receptor (beta chain) under discussion was sequenced for a study of shared clonotypes between healthy human individuals. All donors were Caucasian adults living in Nashville, Tennessee. Splitting the CD4+ cells yielded a CD45RA+ naive subset and a CD45RA-negative memory subset. The CDR3 has 12 amino acids. V lost 4 bases, J lost 7 bases, and 10 bases lay in between. Germline loops: CDR1 WSHSY, CDR2 SAAADI. Researchers ran the assay at a deep level. The data were produced by immunoSEQ multiplex PCR, yet TCRdb's version contains in-frame clones alone and is incomplete. Altogether 1.5 million to 1.9 million clones are present, 98% being singletons, with the ten largest covering roughly 0.4%.

The material sequenced was naive CD4+ T cells sorted from blood. Documented subset: CD45RA+ positively selected. The chain carries TRBV10-2 and TRBJ1-1, with D hard to call. The sequence was collected from a man aged 25-45 years in good health. The CDR3 DNA is TGCGCCAGCAGTGGCTCCATTTATGAAGCTTTCTTT. Translating it yields CASSGSIYEAFF.